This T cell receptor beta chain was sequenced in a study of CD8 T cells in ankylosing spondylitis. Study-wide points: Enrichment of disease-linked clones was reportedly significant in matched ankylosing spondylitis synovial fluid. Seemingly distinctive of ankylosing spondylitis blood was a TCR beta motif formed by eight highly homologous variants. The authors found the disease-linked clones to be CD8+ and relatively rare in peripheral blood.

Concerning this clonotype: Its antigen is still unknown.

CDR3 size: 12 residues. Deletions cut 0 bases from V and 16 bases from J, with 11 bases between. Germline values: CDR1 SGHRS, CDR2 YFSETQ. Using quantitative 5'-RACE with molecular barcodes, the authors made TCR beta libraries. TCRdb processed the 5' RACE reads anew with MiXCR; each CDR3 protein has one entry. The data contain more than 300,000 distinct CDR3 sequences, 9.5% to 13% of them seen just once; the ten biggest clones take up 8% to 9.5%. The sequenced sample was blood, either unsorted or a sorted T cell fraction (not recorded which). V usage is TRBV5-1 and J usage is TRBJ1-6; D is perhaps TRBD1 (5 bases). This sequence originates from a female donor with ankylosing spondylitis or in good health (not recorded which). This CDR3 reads CASSLVGQGLHF. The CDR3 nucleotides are TGCGCCAGCAGCTTGGTGGGTCAGGGACTCCACTTT.